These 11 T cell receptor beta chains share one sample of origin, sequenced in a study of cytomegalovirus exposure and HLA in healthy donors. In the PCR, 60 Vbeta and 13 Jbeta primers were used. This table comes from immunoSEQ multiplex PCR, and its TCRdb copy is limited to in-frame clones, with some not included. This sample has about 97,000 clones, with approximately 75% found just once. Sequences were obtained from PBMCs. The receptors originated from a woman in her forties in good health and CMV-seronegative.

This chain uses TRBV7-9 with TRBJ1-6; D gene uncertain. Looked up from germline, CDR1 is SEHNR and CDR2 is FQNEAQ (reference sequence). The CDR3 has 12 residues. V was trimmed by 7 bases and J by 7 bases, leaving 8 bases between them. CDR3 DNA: TGTGCCAGCAAGGAGGGAAATTCACCCCTCCACTTT. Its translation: CASKEGNSPLHF.

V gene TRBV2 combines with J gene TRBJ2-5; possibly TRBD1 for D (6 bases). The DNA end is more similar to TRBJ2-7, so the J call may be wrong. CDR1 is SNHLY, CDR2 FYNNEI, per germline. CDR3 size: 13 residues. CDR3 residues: CASRWTESYEQYF. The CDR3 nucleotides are TGTGCCAGCAGGTGGACAGAAAGCTACGAGCAGTACTTC.

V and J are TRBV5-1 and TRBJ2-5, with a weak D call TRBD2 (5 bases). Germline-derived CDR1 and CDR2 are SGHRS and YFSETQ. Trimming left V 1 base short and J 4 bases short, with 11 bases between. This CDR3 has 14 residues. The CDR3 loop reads CASSLSGGGETQYF. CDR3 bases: TGCGCCAGCAGCTTGAGTGGCGGAGGAGAGACCCAGTACTTC.

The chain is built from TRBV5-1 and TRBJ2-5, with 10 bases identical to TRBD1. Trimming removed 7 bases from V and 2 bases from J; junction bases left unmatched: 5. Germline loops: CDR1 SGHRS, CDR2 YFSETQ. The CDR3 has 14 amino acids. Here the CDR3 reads CASAGQGRQETQYF. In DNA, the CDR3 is TGCGCCAGCGCGGGACAGGGGCGGCAAGAGACCCAGTACTTC.

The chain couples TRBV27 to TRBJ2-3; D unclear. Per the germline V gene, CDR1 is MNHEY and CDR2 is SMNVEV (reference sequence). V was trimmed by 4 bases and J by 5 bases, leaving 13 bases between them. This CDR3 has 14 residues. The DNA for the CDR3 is TGTGCCAGCAGTTCCAATACTAAGCAAGATACGCAGTATTTT. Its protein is CASSSNTKQDTQYF.

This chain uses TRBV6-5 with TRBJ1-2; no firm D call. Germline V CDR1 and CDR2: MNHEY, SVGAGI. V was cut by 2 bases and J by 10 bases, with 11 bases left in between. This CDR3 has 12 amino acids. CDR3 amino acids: CASSYLRGDYTF. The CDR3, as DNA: TGTGCCAGCAGTTACCTTCGGGGTGACTACACCTTC.

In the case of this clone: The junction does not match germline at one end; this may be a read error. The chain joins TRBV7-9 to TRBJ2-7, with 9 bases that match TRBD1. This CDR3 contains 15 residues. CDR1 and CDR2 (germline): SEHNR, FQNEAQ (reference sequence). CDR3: CSSSSPGQGSYEQYF. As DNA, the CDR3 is TGTTCCAGCAGCTCACCGGGACAGGGCTCGTACGAGCAGTACTTC.

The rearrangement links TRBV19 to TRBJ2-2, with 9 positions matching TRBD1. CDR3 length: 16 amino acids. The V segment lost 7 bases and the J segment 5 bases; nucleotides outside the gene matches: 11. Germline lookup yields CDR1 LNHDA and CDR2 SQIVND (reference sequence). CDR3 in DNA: TGTGCCAGTACCCCGAGGGGACAGGGAAGGACCGGGGAGCTGTTTTTT. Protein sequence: CASTPRGQGRTGELFF.

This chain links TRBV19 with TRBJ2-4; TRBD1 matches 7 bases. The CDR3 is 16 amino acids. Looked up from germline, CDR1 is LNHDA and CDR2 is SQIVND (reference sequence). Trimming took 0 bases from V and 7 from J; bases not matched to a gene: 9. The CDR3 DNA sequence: TGTGCCAGTAGTATAGATCGCTGGGACAGTAGGAACATTCAGTACTTC. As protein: CASSIDRWDSRNIQYF.

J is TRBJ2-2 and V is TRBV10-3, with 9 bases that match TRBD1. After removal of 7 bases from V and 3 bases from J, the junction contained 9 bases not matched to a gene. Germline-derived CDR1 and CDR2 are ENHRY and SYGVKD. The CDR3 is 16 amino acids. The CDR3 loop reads CAINAAGQGHTGELFF. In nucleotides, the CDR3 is TGTGCCATCAATGCCGCGGGACAGGGCCACACCGGGGAGCTGTTTTTT.

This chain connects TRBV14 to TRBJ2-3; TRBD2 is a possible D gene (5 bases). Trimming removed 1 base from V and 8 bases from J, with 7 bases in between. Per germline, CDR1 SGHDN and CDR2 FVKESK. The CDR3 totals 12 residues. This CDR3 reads CASSQGSGTQYF. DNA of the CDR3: TGTGCCAGCAGCCAAGGGAGCGGTACGCAGTATTTT.